A selection of T cell receptor beta chains follows, all from one sample in a study of T cell repertoires in aging, cancer and after chemotherapy. TCRdb reprocessed the multiplex PCR reads via MiXCR and lists one record per CDR3 protein. The data show under 7,000 distinct CDR3 sequences, more than 30% seen once. The sequenced sample consisted of blood. The origin of the receptors is a human donor with a blood cancer. The CDR3 runs from the conserved cysteine through the conserved F or W. A D gene is named only where the DNA matches it firmly. Clone size is given for some rows only: seen once, a few or many times, or a class if the clone is expanded.

clone_size	j_call	d_call	v_call	cdr3_aa	cdr3_nt
.	TRBJ2-4	.	TRBV5-4	CASSLRGPRNIQYF	TGTGCCAGCAGCCTTAGGGGTCCAAGGAACATTCAGTACTTC
.	TRBJ1-3	.	TRBV5-1	CASSWDRVSGNTIYF	TGCGCCAGCAGCTGGGATCGGGTATCTGGAAACACCATATATTTT
.	TRBJ1-5	.	TRBV6-5	CASRAGWGEPQHF	TGTGCCAGCAGGGCCGGGTGGGGGGAGCCCCAGCATTTT
medium-sized	TRBJ2-2	.	TRBV20-1	CSASGRGSLGELFF	TGCAGTGCTAGCGGCAGGGGTAGTCTCGGGGAGCTGTTTTTT
.	TRBJ2-3	TRBD2	TRBV18	CASSPLVGGGASTDTQYF	TGTGCCAGCTCACCCCTGGTCGGCGGGGGGGCCAGCACAGATACGCAGTATTTT
.	TRBJ1-5	.	TRBV20-1	CSARKGSGPQHF	TGCAGTGCTAGAAAAGGTTCCGGGCCCCAGCATTTT
once	TRBJ2-7	TRBD2	TRBV5-1	CASSSILAGGEQYF	TGCGCCAGCAGCTCAATTCTAGCGGGAGGAGAGCAGTACTTC
.	TRBJ2-3	.	TRBV7-2	CASSFWGASDTQYF	TGTGCCAGCAGCTTTTGGGGGGCATCGGATACGCAGTATTTT
.	TRBJ1-3	.	TRBV29-1	CGVLFTYGNTIYF	TGCGGCGTTCTCTTTACTTATGGAAACACCATATATTTT
.	TRBJ2-1	TRBD2	TRBV19	CASRLAGFYHEQFF	TGTGCCAGCCGACTAGCGGGATTCTACCATGAGCAGTTCTTC
.	TRBJ2-2	TRBD2	TRBV12-3/TRBV12-4	CASTRGGAGGELFF	TGTGCCAGCACTCGGGGGGGCGCGGGCGGGGAGCTGTTTTTT
medium-sized	TRBJ2-3	.	TRBV12-3/TRBV12-4	CASTTGGSSTDTQYF	TGTGCCAGCACCACTGGGGGGTCTAGCACAGATACGCAGTATTTT
medium-sized	TRBJ2-1	.	TRBV5-4	CASSLLTNEQFF	TGTGCCAGCAGTCTTCTTACCAATGAGCAGTTCTTC